Below are 24 T cell receptor beta chains sequenced from a single sample in a study of glioma-infiltrating T cells. Amplification of TCR alpha and beta CDR3 regions from RNA used iRepertoire nested multiplex PCR. TCRdb processed the multiplex PCR reads anew with MiXCR; each CDR3 protein has one entry. The table includes around 100,000 distinct CDR3 sequences, around 28% detected once. Sequencing used glioma tissue, nonneoplastic brain tissue, or PBMCs (not recorded which). All receptors come from a human donor with low-grade glioma or glioblastoma, undergoing nonglioma brain surgery, or in good health (not recorded which).

A remark on this clonotype: A much larger clone lies a single base off, so this may be a read error. The V and J genes are TRBV6-4 and TRBJ2-3; TRBD2 aligns across 7 bases. The CDR3 is 14 residues long. Germline loops: CDR1 MRHNA, CDR2 SNTAGT. J gave up 4 bases and V 9 bases, and 10 bases lay outside the gene matches. The CDR3: CARSGTETSDTQYF. The CDR3 DNA reads as TGTGCCAGAAGCGGGACTGAAACGTCAGATACGCAGTATTTT.

With regard to this clonotype: This may be a read error: a much more frequent sequence differs by one nucleotide. The rearrangement uses TRBV6-6 and TRBJ1-1; 8 bases fit TRBD1. The length of the CDR3 is 16 residues. From germline, CDR1 is MNHNY and CDR2 SVGAGI (reference sequence). The CDR3 DNA follows: TGTGCCAGCAGTTTACGGACAGGGTACATGAACACTGGAGCTTTCTTT. It codes for CASSLRTGYMNTGAFF.

The rearrangement joins TRBV29-1 to TRBJ2-2; 10 nucleotides line up with TRBD1. The germline V gene has CDR1 SQVTM and CDR2 ANQGSEA. This CDR3 contains 13 residues. Germline trimming cut 8 bases from V and 5 bases from J; bases unmatched to any gene: 5. CDR3 in DNA: TGCAGCACTCGGACAGGGGGGACCGGGGAGCTGTTTTTT. The encoded protein is CSTRTGGTGELFF.

The J gene is TRBJ2-5, the V gene TRBV12-3 or TRBV12-4; TRBD2 aligns across 10 bases. The V and J ends lost 6 bases and 5 bases, in that order; junction bases with no gene match: 6. The CDR3 is made up of 14 amino acids. This CDR3 is CASRRAGGPETQYF. The CDR3 DNA sequence: TGTGCCAGCAGAAGAGCGGGGGGGCCCGAGACCCAGTACTTC.

This clonotype showed up many times. This chain uses TRBV20-1 with TRBJ1-5; 8 bases are shared with TRBD1. CDR1 and CDR2 from the germline V gene are DFQATT and SNEGSKA (reference sequence). This CDR3 region has 14 residues. Trimming cost V 8 bases and J 4 bases; bases outside gene matches: 10. The DNA of the CDR3 is TGCAGTCCAAACCTACGACAGGGGAATCAGCCCCAGCATTTT. Translated: CSPNLRQGNQPQHF.

In the case of this clonotype: The junction departs from the called germline gene at one end, perhaps through a read error. The CDR3: CSVEGTAYEQYF. CDR3 nucleotide sequence: TGCAGCGTAGAAGGGACAGCATACGAGCAGTACTTC. V gene TRBV29-1 combines with J gene TRBJ2-7; 7 bases agree with TRBD1. The CDR3 sequence is 12 residues long. Germline V gene sequence: CDR1 SQVTM, CDR2 ANQGSEA.

This clonotype occurred once. A single base separates this from a much larger clone, so it may be a read error. V usage is TRBV7-6 and J usage is TRBJ1-4, with D possibly being TRBD1 (5 bases). CDR1 and CDR2 from the germline V gene are SGHVS and FNYEAQ. V lost 5 bases, J lost 8 bases, and 15 bases lay in between. The CDR3 covers 14 residues. The CDR3 loop is CASSHSVNREKLFF. The CDR3 DNA is TGTGCCAGCAGCCATTCCGTCAACAGGGAAAAACTGTTTTTT. The full variable domain, its missing parts supplied by reference TRBV7-6 and TRBJ1-4, is GAGVSQSPRYKVTKRGQDVALRCDPISGHVSLYWYRQALGQGPEFLTYFNYEAQQDKSGLPNDRFSAERPEGSISTLTIQRTEQRDSAMYRCASSHSVNREKLFFGSGTQLSVL.

At least ten counts were recorded for this clonotype. This chain uses TRBV6-1 with TRBJ1-3, with D perhaps matching TRBD1 (5 bases). Trimming shortened V by 6 bases and J by 3 bases, and 15 bases separated the two germline ends. This CDR3 comprises 15 residues. CDR1 and CDR2 (germline): MNHNS, SASEGT. The CDR3 DNA follows: TGTGCCAGCAGAGTGACAGACCAGGGTGGAAACACCATATATTTT. It is translated as CASRVTDQGGNTIYF.

This chain uses TRBV7-2 with TRBJ1-3, with TRBD1 as a possible D gene (5 bases). The germline gives CDR1 SGHTA, CDR2 FQGNSA. The ends were cut back, 5 bases at V and 3 bases at J, with 17 bases in the middle. CDR3 length: 16 residues. CDR3 sequence reads: CASSHLGGAGGNTIYF. The DNA for the CDR3 is TGTGCCAGCAGCCACCTGGGAGGGGCTGGTGGAAACACCATATATTTT.

This clonotype was seen at least ten times. The rearrangement joins TRBV18 to TRBJ2-2; unclear D gene. Germline V CDR1 and CDR2: KGHSH, LQKENI. The CDR3 has 14 residues. Trimming left V 2 bases short and J 1 base short, with 5 bases between. CDR3 loop: CASSPSRNTGELFF. As DNA, the CDR3 is TGTGCCAGCTCACCATCAAGGAACACCGGGGAGCTGTTTTTT. Full variable domain (remainder filled in from reference TRBV18 and TRBJ2-2): NAGVMQNPRHLVRRRGQEARLRCSPMKGHSHVYWYRQLPEEGLKFMVYLQKENIIDESGMPKERFSAEFPKEGPSILRIQQVVRGDSAAYFCASSPSRNTGELFFGEGSRLTVL.

With respect to this clonotype: A read error may account for a junction end that differs from germline. The chain combines TRBV7-8 with TRBJ2-7; TRBD1 matches at 11 bases. This CDR3 has 16 residues. The V gene's germline CDR1 is SGHVS and CDR2 FQNEAQ. DNA for the CDR3: TGTGCCGGCAGCTTAGGAGGGGGACAGGGGGTCAACGAGCAGTACTTC. It yields the protein CAGSLGGGQGVNEQYF.

The chain recombines TRBV14 with TRBJ2-5, with unresolved D. V was cut by 1 base and J by 7 bases, with 22 bases left in between. CDR3 length: 17 amino acids. The germline gives CDR1 SGHDN, CDR2 FVKESK. The CDR3: CASSQALGSAREGTQYF. The CDR3 DNA follows: TGTGCCAGCAGCCAAGCTCTGGGGTCAGCGAGAGAAGGGACCCAGTACTTC.

In this sample, this clonotype turned up a few times. DNA for the CDR3: TGTGCCAGCAGCCAAGTTACGGGGTCAGGTGAGCAGTTCTTC. It specifies CASSQVTGSGEQFF. V and J are TRBV14 and TRBJ2-1; a weak D match, TRBD2 (5 bases). The CDR3 runs 14 residues. Germline CDR1 SGHDN, CDR2 FVKESK. Trimming took off 1 base at V and 9 bases at J, with 13 bases between the two ends. The variable domain in full, completed from reference TRBV14 and TRBJ2-1, reads EAGVTQFPSHSVIEKGQTVTLRCDPISGHDNLYWYRRVMGKEIKFLLHFVKESKQDESGMPNNRFLAERTGGTYSTLKVQPAELEDSGVYFCASSQVTGSGEQFFGPGTRLTVL.

Concerning this clonotype itself: The junction shows a germline mismatch at one end, possibly a read error. The chain combines TRBV6-1 with TRBJ2-2; D gene uncertain. Germline V lookup: CDR1 MNHNS, CDR2 SASEGT. The CDR3 is 15 amino acids. For the CDR3, the DNA is TGTGCCATCAGTGAGTCACCGGGCCCAGCGGGGGAGCTGTTTTTT. This encodes CAISESPGPAGELFF.

For this clonotype: This may be a read error: a much more frequent sequence differs by one nucleotide. The V call is TRBV27, the J call TRBJ2-1; no clear D gene. The ends were cut back, 3 bases at V and 11 bases at J, with 11 bases in the middle. Per the germline V gene, CDR1 is MNHEY and CDR2 is SMNVEV (reference sequence). CDR3 size: 12 residues. CDR3 in amino acids: CASSFPVEKQFF. CDR3 in DNA: TGTGCCAGCAGTTTCCCGGTGGAGAAGCAGTTCTTC.

At least ten counts were recorded for this clonotype. The chain couples TRBV18 to TRBJ1-6; 8 bases agree with TRBD1. The ends lost 3 bases at V and 7 bases at J; junction bases unmatched: 2. The V gene's germline CDR1 is KGHSH and CDR2 LQKENI. This CDR3 has 14 residues. CDR3 coding DNA: TGTGCCAGCTCACCGGACAGGGACAATTCACCCCTCCACTTT. This codes for CASSPDRDNSPLHF.

This clonotype occurred many times. The CDR3 reads CATSDRTGYHGYTF. The DNA of the CDR3 is TGTGCCACCAGTGACCGGACAGGGTACCATGGCTACACCTTC. V and J are TRBV24-1 and TRBJ1-2, with 8 nucleotides matching TRBD1. The CDR3 is made up of 14 amino acids. Germline V gene lookup returns CDR1 KGHDR and CDR2 SFDVKD. Germline trimming cut 4 bases from V and 6 bases from J; bases unmatched to any gene: 6.

The chain couples TRBV7-2 to TRBJ1-5; D is ambiguous. Trimming pared 3 bases from V and 4 bases from J, leaving 10 bases between. Germline V gene sequence: CDR1 SGHTA, CDR2 FQGNSA. This CDR3 has 14 amino acids. The CDR3 spells CASSLDGINQPQHF. The CDR3 nucleotides read TGTGCCAGCAGCTTGGACGGAATTAATCAGCCCCAGCATTTT.

This clonotype was detected ten times or more. The V gene is TRBV6-2 or TRBV6-3, the J gene TRBJ2-1; D unresolved. Trimming stripped 2 bases from V and 10 bases from J, with 12 bases between. CDR1 is MNHEY and CDR2 is SVGEGT in the germline V gene. The CDR3 extends over 13 amino acids. CDR3 region: CASSYPRTGEQFF. The CDR3 DNA is TGTGCCAGCAGTTACCCAAGAACTGGCGAGCAGTTCTTC.

This clonotype turned up a few times. One junction end does not reproduce the germline sequence, and a read error may be involved. The chain uses TRBV7-2 and TRBJ2-5, with D unresolved. Per germline, CDR1 SGHTA and CDR2 FQGNSA. The CDR3 is made up of 10 amino acids. The CDR3 sequence: CASSQETQHF. The CDR3 nucleotides are TGTGCCAGCAGCCAAGAGACCCAGCACTTC.

This clonotype occurred many times. J is TRBJ2-5 and V is TRBV7-2; a weak D match, TRBD2 (5 bases). Trimming shortened V by 3 bases and J by 9 bases, and 20 bases separated the two germline ends. The CDR3 extends over 15 amino acids. CDR1 and CDR2 from the germline V gene are SGHTA and FQGNSA. CDR3 amino acids: CASSFGSVPTEAQYF. The CDR3 nucleotides are TGTGCCAGCAGCTTCGGTAGCGTCCCTACGGAGGCCCAGTACTTC.

Many counts were recorded for this clonotype. V gene TRBV7-8 combines with J gene TRBJ2-2, with a tentative D call TRBD1 (5 bases). The CDR3 sequence is 17 residues long. CDR1 is SGHVS and CDR2 is FQNEAQ in the germline V gene. V lost 5 bases and J lost 1, with 17 bases in between. The CDR3 DNA reads TGTGCCAGCAGCCTTCGTTTCCAGGGATTGAACACCGGGGAGCTGTTTTTT. This codes for CASSLRFQGLNTGELFF.

This clonotype occurred many times. The chain uses TRBV6-1 and TRBJ2-1; D gene uncertain. CDR1 MNHNS and CDR2 SASEGT come from the germline V gene. CDR3 length: 11 amino acids. Deletions cut 5 bases from V and 12 bases from J, with 11 bases between. This CDR3 reads CASSYLRLQFF. In nucleotides, the CDR3 is TGTGCCAGCAGTTATCTGAGACTGCAGTTCTTC.

In its sample, this clonotype was seen many times. This chain connects TRBV14 to TRBJ2-1, with D hard to call. Per germline, CDR1 SGHDN and CDR2 FVKESK. This CDR3 has 12 amino acids. Trimming pared 5 bases from V and 7 bases from J, leaving 9 bases between. The DNA for the CDR3 is TGTGCCAGCAGCAGTCTCAAGAATGAGCAGTTCTTC. This gives the protein CASSSLKNEQFF.